One sample yielded the 28 T cell receptor beta chains listed below, sequenced in a study of T cells expressing NK-cell markers. TCRdb reprocessed the 5' RACE reads and reports one entry per CDR3 protein, with no DNA. Its listing shows about 370,000 distinct CDR3 sequences. Sequencing used blood T cells: a sorted CD56 or NKG2C T cell subset, CD4+ or CD8+ T cells, or bulk PBMC T cells (not recorded which). The receptors here all came from a woman in her fifties or sixties in good health.

The chain combines TRBV20-1 with TRBJ1-5; TCRdb's assignment of TRBD1 cannot be checked, as there is no DNA. The CDR3 loop spans 13 amino acids. Germline CDR1 DFQATT, CDR2 SNEGSKA (reference sequence). The CDR3 sequence: CSARDGREQPQHF.

The chain recombines TRBV9 with TRBJ2-3; there is no DNA to check the TCRdb D call of TRBD2. The CDR3 covers 17 residues. Germline CDR1 SGDLS, CDR2 YYNGEE. The CDR3 sequence is CASKRGGLAGESDTQYF.

V is TRBV30 and J is TRBJ2-6; TCRdb returns TRBD1, unconfirmable since there is no DNA. Germline values: CDR1 GTSNPN, CDR2 SVGIG (reference sequence). CDR3 size: 18 residues. The CDR3: CAWSPWDSLFSGANVLTF. Variable domain in full (rest from reference TRBV30 and TRBJ2-6): SQTIHQWPATLVQPVGSPLSLECTVEGTSNPNLYWYRQAAGRGLQLLFYSVGIGQISSEVPQNLSASRPQDRQFILSSKKLLLSDSGFYLCAWSPWDSLFSGANVLTFGAGSRLTVL.

This chain joins TRBV27 and TRBJ2-1; the D call of TRBD1 rests on TCRdb alone, since no DNA is present to check it. The CDR3 is 17 amino acids. CDR1 is MNHEY, CDR2 SMNVEV, per germline (reference sequence). The CDR3 sequence is CASTPIGGGNGRNEQFF.

This chain connects TRBV30 to TRBJ2-3. CDR3 length equals 13 residues. Germline CDR1 reads GTSNPN; CDR2 reads SVGIG (reference sequence). Here the CDR3 reads CAWSVLAQDTQYF.

The V and J genes are TRBV6-5 and TRBJ1-6. The CDR3 contains 12 residues. CDR1 and CDR2 (germline): MNHEY, SVGAGI. CDR3 region: CASRVQRSPLHF.

V usage is TRBV20-1 and J usage is TRBJ2-1; TCRdb calls TRBD1, which cannot be checked without DNA. Germline CDR1 DFQATT, CDR2 SNEGSKA (reference sequence). CDR3 length: 15 amino acids. CDR3 protein: CSARTAGGSYNEQFF.

The V call is TRBV7-9, the J call TRBJ2-1. CDR1 and CDR2 from the germline V gene are SEHNR and FQNEAQ (reference sequence). The CDR3 runs 11 residues. The CDR3 loop is CASSFLVEQFF.

The chain carries TRBV15 and TRBJ2-1; no DNA is available, so the TRBD2 call from TCRdb remains unchecked. This CDR3 comprises 13 residues. Germline values: CDR1 LNHNV, CDR2 YYDKDF (reference sequence). The CDR3 here is CATSRSTYNEQFF.

The CDR3 loop is CASSSRAQLAPNEQFF. This sequence joins TRBV7-9 and TRBJ2-1; the D gene TCRdb calls, TRBD2, cannot be checked with no DNA. The length of the CDR3 is 16 residues. Germline V CDR1 and CDR2: SEHNR, FQNEAQ (reference sequence).

The J gene is TRBJ1-5, the V gene TRBV5-6; TCRdb gives TRBD1 as the D gene, but with no DNA this cannot be confirmed. Germline V gene sequence: CDR1 SGHDT, CDR2 YYEEEE. The CDR3 is 15 amino acids. The CDR3 here is CASSYGRGVYQPQHF.

V gene TRBV7-3 combines with J gene TRBJ2-1; absent DNA, TCRdb's TRBD2 call cannot be checked. This CDR3 is built from 13 residues. Per the germline V gene, CDR1 is SGHTA and CDR2 is FQGTGA. This chain's CDR3 is CASSLVWEAEQFF.

CDR3 loop: CAWSTPGKLGQPQHF. The chain employs TRBV30 and TRBJ1-5; lacking DNA, the TRBD1 call made by TCRdb goes unchecked. The CDR3 is 15 residues long. From germline, CDR1 is GTSNPN and CDR2 SVGIG (reference sequence).

The chain links TRBV4-2 to TRBJ2-3; the TRBD1 assignment by TCRdb is unverifiable without DNA. The CDR3 covers 16 residues. Germline CDR1 reads LGHNA; CDR2 reads YNFKEQ. The CDR3 loop reads CASSQGVDRATDTQYF.

This chain links TRBV5-1 with TRBJ2-3. Germline V gives CDR1 SGHRS, CDR2 YFSETQ. The CDR3 runs 14 residues. CDR3: CASSLGHGTDTQYF.

The chain carries TRBV7-6 and TRBJ2-5. Germline V gives CDR1 SGHVS, CDR2 FNYEAQ. The CDR3 length is 12 residues. CDR3 amino acids: CASSLELETQYF. The complete variable domain, with remaining parts taken from reference TRBV7-6 and TRBJ2-5, reads GAGVSQSPRYKVTKRGQDVALRCDPISGHVSLYWYRQALGQGPEFLTYFNYEAQQDKSGLPNDRFSAERPEGSISTLTIQRTEQRDSAMYRCASSLELETQYFGPGTRLLVL.

The chain carries TRBV12-3 or TRBV12-4 and TRBJ1-5; TCRdb's D gene call, TRBD1, goes unchecked for lack of DNA. This CDR3 contains 16 residues. The CDR3 loop reads CASTPGRSYSNQPQHF.

V is TRBV9 and J is TRBJ2-2. Germline V CDR1 and CDR2: SGDLS, YYNGEE. The CDR3 is 12 amino acids. The CDR3 sequence: CASSVGGGELFF. Complete variable domain (other parts from reference TRBV9 and TRBJ2-2): DSGVTQTPKHLITATGQRVTLRCSPRSGDLSVYWYQQSLDQGLQFLIQYYNGEERAKGNILERFSAQQFPDLHSELNLSSLELGDSALYFCASSVGGGELFFGEGSRLTVL.

V gene TRBV4-1 combines with J gene TRBJ1-1; checking the TCRdb D call of TRBD1 is not possible without DNA. The CDR3 sequence is 13 residues long. The germline V gene has CDR1 MGHRA and CDR2 YSYEKL. This CDR3 reads CASSYPAGVEAFF.

The chain is built from TRBV12-3 or TRBV12-4 and TRBJ2-5; TCRdb lists TRBD1, though no DNA is available to test this call. The CDR3 is 11 amino acids. CDR3 residues: CASGQAETQYF.

The rearrangement uses TRBV20-1 and TRBJ1-6. Germline-derived CDR1 and CDR2 are DFQATT and SNEGSKA (reference sequence). This CDR3 spans 14 amino acids. CDR3 in amino acids: CSARSRVGSSPLHF.

This sequence joins TRBV5-8 and TRBJ2-3; TCRdb's D call, TRBD1, is unchecked because there is no DNA. This CDR3 has 15 amino acids. Germline V gene data show CDR1 as SGHTS and CDR2 as YDEGEE. CDR3 residues: CASSIVGPRTDTQYF.

This chain links TRBV5-1 with TRBJ2-5; the TCRdb D gene call, TRBD1, has no DNA to confirm it. CDR1 is SGHRS and CDR2 is YFSETQ in the germline V gene. The CDR3 sequence is 17 residues long. The CDR3 here is CASSSGTGGYQQETQYF.

This chain uses TRBV20-1 with TRBJ1-4; absent DNA, TCRdb's TRBD1 call cannot be checked. There are 14 residues in the CDR3. The germline V gene encodes CDR1 DFQATT and CDR2 SNEGSKA (reference sequence). CDR3 residues: CSATPGVTNEKLFF.

The chain joins TRBV10-3 to TRBJ2-5; TCRdb names TRBD2, which stays unverified in the absence of DNA. The CDR3 runs 16 residues. Germline CDR1 and CDR2: ENHRY and SYGVKD. The CDR3 region is CAISAGGDLYQETQYF.

The V gene is TRBV20-1, the J gene TRBJ2-2. Germline V gives CDR1 DFQATT, CDR2 SNEGSKA (reference sequence). The CDR3 is made up of 14 amino acids. CDR3 loop: CSARRLGNTGELFF.

V usage is TRBV20-1 and J usage is TRBJ1-5. This CDR3 has 13 residues. Germline loops: CDR1 DFQATT, CDR2 SNEGSKA (reference sequence). The CDR3: CSAAQGPNQPQHF.

V gene TRBV5-1 combines with J gene TRBJ2-3; TCRdb's assignment of TRBD1 cannot be checked, as there is no DNA. Germline loops: CDR1 SGHRS, CDR2 YFSETQ. CDR3 length equals 16 residues. CDR3 loop: CASSLWSSAPRDTQYF.